This TCR beta chain derives from a study of T cell responses to AZD1222 COVID-19 vaccine. Points on this clone: Antigen specificity is unknown.

The data were produced by immunoSEQ multiplex PCR, yet TCRdb's version contains in-frame clones alone and is incomplete. The sample lists about 140,000 clones; 85% to 90% were seen once. Trimming took 4 bases from V and 1 from J; bases not matched to a gene: 2. The CDR3 is made up of 16 amino acids. Germline assignment: CDR1 MNHNS and CDR2 SASEGT. Overall study results and limits: Donors in the cohort were predominantly white British and more often female, and clonal diversity was possibly underestimated. Repertoire sampling occurred only after the peak T cell response. Once two AZD1222 doses were given, Spike-specific TCR breadth and depth went up. The study reported that nearly half of spike-specific TCRs target unmutated variant regions.

The V call is TRBV6-1, the J call TRBJ2-2; 11 nucleotides agree with TRBD2. This receptor was taken from an adult who received the AZD1222 COVID-19 vaccine. Sequenced material: peripheral blood, taken 28 days after the second AZD1222 dose. CDR3 coding DNA: TGTGCCAGCAGTGGAGGACTAGCGGGGAACACCGGGGAGCTGTTTTTT. As protein: CASSGGLAGNTGELFF.